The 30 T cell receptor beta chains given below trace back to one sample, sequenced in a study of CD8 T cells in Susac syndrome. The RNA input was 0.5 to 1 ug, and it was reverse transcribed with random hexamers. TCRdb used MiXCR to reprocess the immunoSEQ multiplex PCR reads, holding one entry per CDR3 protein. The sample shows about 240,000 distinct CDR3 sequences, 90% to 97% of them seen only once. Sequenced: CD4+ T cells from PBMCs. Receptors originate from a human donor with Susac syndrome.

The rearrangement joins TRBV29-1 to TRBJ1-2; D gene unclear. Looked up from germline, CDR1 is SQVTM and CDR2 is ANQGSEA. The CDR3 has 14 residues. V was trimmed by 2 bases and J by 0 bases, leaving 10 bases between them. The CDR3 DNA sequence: TGCAGCGTTGAACGCCGGGAAACTAACTATGGCTACACCTTC. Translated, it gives CSVERRETNYGYTF.

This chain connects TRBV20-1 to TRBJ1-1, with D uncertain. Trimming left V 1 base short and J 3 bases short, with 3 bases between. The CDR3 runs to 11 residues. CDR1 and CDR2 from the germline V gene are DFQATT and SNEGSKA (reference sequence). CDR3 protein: CSARVDTEAFF. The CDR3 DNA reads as TGCAGTGCTAGAGTCGACACTGAAGCTTTCTTT.

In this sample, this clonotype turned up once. The CDR3 region is CSAGGQGGFDEQFF. The CDR3 bases are TGCAGCGCGGGGGGACAGGGAGGGTTCGATGAGCAGTTCTTC. The chain joins TRBV29-1 to TRBJ2-1; 9 bases agree with TRBD1. This CDR3 has 14 amino acids. V was pared by 7 bases and J by 8 bases, with 12 bases of the junction left unmatched. The germline V gene encodes CDR1 SQVTM and CDR2 ANQGSEA.

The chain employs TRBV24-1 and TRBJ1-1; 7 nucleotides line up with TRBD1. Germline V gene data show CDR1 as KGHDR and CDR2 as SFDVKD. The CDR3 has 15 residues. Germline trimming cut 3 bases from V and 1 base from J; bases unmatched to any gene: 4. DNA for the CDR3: TGTGCCACCAGTGATCCCCGACAGGGGAACACTGAAGCTTTCTTT. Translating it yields CATSDPRQGNTEAFF.

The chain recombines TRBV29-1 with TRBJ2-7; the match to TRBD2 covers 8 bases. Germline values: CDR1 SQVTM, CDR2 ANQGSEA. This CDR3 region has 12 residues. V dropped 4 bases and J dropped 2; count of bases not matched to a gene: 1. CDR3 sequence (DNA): TGCAGCGTTGGCGGGAGGCCCTACGAGCAGTACTTC. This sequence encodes CSVGGRPYEQYF.

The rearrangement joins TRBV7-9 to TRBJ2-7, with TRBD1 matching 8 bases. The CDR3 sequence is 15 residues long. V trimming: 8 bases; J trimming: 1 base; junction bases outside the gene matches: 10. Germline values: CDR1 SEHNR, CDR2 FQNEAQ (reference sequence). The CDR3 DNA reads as TGTGCCAGCCTGCCTGGGGACAGGATTTCCTACGAGCAGTACTTC. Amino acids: CASLPGDRISYEQYF.

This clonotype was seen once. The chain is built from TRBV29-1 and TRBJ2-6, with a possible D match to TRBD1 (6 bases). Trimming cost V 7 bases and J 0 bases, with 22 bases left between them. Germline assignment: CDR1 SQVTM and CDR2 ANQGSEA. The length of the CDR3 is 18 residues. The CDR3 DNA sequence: TGCAGCGCCGGTGGTTTCCACAGGGATATCTCTGGGGCCAACGTCCTGACTTTC. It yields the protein CSAGGFHRDISGANVLTF.

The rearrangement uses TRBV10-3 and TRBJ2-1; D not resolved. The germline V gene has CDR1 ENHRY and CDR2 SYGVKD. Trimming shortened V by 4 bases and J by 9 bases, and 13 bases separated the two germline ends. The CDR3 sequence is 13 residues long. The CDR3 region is CAISAGRQFEQFF. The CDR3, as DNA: TGTGCCATCAGTGCGGGCAGGCAATTTGAGCAGTTCTTC.

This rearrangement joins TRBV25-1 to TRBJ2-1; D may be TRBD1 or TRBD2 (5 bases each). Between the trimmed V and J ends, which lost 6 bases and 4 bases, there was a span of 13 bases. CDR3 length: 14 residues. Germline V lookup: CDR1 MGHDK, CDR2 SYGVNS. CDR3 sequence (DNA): TGTGCCAGCAGCACCGGGACGTTTTACAATGAGCAGTTCTTC. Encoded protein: CASSTGTFYNEQFF.

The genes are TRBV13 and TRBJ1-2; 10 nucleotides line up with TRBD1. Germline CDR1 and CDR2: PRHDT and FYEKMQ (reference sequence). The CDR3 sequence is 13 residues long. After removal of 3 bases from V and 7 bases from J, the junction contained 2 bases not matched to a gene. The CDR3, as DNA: TGTGCCAGCAGCTTGGGACAGGGGCCTGGCTACACCTTC. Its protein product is CASSLGQGPGYTF.

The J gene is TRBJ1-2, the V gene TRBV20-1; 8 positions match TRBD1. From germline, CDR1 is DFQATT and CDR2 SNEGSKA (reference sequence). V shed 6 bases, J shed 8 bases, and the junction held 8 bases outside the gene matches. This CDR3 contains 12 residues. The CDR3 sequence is CSAQDRGYGYTF. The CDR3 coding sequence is TGCAGTGCCCAAGACAGGGGATACGGCTACACCTTC.

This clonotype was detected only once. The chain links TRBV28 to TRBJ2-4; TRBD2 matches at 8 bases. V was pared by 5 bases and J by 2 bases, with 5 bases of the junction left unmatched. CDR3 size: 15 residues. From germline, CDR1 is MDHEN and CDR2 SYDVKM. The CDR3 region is CASSQAGEPKNIQYF. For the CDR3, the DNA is TGTGCCAGCAGTCAAGCGGGAGAACCCAAAAACATTCAGTACTTC.

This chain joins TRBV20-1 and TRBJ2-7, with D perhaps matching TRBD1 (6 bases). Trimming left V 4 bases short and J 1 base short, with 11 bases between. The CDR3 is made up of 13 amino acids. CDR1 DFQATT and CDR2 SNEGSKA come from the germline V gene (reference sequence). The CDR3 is CSAINRESYEQYF. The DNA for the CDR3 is TGCAGTGCTATTAACAGGGAGTCCTACGAGCAGTACTTC.

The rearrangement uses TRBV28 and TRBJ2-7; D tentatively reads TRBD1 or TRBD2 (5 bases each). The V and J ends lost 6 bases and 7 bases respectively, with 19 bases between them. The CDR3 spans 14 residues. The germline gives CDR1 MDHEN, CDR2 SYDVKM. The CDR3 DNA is TGTGCCAGCAGATCCCCGGCAGGGTGGAGGGAGCAGTACTTC. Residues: CASRSPAGWREQYF.

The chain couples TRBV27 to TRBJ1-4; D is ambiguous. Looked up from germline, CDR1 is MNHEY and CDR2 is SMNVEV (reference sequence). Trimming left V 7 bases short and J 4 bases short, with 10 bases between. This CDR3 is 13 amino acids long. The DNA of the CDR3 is TGTGCCAGCAAGTGGGCGGTTAATGAAAAACTGTTTTTT. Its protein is CASKWAVNEKLFF.

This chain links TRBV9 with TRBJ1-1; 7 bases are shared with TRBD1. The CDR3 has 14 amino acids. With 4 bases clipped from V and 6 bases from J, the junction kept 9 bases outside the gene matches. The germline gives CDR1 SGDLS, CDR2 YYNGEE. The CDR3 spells CASSQGGRRPEAFF. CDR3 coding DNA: TGTGCCAGCAGCCAGGGGGGCAGGAGGCCTGAAGCTTTCTTT.

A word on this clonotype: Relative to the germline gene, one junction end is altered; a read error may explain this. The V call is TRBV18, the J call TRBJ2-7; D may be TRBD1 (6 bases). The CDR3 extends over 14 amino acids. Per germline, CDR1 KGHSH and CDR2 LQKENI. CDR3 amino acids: CASSPLLEGHGTHF. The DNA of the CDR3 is TGTGCCAGCTCACCACTCTTAGAGGGACACGGAACGCACTTC. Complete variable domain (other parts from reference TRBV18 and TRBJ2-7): NAGVMQNPRHLVRRRGQEARLRCSPMKGHSHVYWYRQLPEEGLKFMVYLQKENIIDESGMPKERFSAEFPKEGPSILRIQQVVRGDSAAYFCASSPLLEGHGTHFGPGTRLTVT.

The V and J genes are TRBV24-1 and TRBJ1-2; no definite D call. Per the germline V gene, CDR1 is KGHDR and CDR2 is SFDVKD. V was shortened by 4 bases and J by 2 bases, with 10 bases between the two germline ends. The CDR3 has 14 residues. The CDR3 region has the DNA TGTGCCACCAGTGACTCTGTCAGGAACTATGGCTACACCTTC. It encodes CATSDSVRNYGYTF.

CDR3 residues: CASSGPAGGFETQYF. In nucleotides, the CDR3 is TGTGCCAGCAGCGGACCCGCGGGAGGGTTCGAGACCCAGTACTTC. The chain couples TRBV9 to TRBJ2-5; 9 nucleotides match TRBD2. CDR1 and CDR2 from the germline V gene are SGDLS and YYNGEE. V lost 3 bases, J lost 5 bases, and 8 bases stayed unmatched. There are 15 residues in the CDR3.

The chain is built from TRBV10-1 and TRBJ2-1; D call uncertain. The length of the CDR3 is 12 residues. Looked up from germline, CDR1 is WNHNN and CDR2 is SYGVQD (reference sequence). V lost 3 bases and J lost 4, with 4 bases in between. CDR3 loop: CASSDLYNEQFF. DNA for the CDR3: TGCGCCAGCAGTGACCTATACAATGAGCAGTTCTTC.

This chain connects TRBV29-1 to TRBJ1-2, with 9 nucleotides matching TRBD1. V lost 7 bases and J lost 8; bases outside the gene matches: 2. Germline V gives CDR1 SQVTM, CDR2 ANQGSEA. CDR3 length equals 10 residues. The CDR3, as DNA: TGCAGCGCGGGACAGGGAGGCTACACCTTC. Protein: CSAGQGGYTF.

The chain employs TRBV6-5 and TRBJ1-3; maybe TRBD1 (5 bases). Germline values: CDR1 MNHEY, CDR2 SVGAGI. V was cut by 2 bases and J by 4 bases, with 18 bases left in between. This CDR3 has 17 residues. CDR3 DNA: TGTGCCAGCAGTTACCCACCTAGAGGGGCGGCAGGAAACACCATATATTTT. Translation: CASSYPPRGAAGNTIYF.

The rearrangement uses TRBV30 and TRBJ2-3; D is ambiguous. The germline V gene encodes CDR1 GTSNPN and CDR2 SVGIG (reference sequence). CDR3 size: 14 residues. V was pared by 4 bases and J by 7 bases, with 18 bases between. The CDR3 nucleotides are TGTGCCTGGACTCGTGTACCTAGTGACAATACGCAGTATTTT. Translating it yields CAWTRVPSDNTQYF.

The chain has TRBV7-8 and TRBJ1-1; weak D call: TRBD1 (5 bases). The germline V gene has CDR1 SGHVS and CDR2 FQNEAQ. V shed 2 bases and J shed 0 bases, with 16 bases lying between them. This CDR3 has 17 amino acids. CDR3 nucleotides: TGTGCCAGCAGCTTATTAGGCGCAGGGTGGTTGAACACTGAAGCTTTCTTT. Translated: CASSLLGAGWLNTEAFF.

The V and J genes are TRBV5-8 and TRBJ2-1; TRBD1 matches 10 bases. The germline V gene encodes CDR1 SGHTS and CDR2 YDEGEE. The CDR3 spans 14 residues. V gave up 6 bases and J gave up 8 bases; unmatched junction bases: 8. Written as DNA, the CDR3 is TGTGCCAGCAAATACCGGGACAGGGGTGATGAGCAGTTCTTC. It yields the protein CASKYRDRGDEQFF. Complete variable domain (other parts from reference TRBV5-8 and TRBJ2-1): EAGVTQSPTHLIKTRGQQATLRCSPISGHTSVYWYQQALGLGLQFLLWYDEGEERNRGNFPPRFSGRQFPNYSSELNVNALELEDSALYLCASKYRDRGDEQFFGPGTRLTVL.

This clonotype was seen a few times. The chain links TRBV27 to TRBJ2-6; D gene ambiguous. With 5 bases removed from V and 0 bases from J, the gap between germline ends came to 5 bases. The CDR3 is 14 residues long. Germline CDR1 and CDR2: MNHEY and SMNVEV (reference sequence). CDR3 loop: CASSADSGANVLTF. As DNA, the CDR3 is TGTGCCAGCAGTGCAGACTCTGGGGCCAACGTCCTGACTTTC.

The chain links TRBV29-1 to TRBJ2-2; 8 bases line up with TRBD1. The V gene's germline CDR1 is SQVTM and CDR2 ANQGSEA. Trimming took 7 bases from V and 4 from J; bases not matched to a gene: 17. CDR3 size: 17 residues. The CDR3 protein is CSAMGRTGTGLTGELFF. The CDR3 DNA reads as TGCAGCGCAATGGGGCGGACCGGGACAGGCCTCACCGGGGAGCTGTTTTTT.

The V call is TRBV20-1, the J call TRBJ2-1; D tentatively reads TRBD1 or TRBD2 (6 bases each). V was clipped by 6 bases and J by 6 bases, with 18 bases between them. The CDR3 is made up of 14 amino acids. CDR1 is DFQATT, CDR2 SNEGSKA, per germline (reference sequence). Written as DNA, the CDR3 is TGCAGTGCCGCCCCGGGGGCTTCACGCAATGAGCAGTTCTTC. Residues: CSAAPGASRNEQFF.

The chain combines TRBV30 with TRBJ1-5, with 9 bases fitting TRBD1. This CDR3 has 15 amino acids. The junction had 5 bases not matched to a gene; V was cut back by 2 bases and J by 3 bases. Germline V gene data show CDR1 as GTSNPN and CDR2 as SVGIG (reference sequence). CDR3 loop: CAWSPTQGANQPQHF. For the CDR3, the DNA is TGTGCCTGGAGTCCCACACAGGGGGCCAATCAGCCCCAGCATTTT.

The CDR3 sequence is CASSKDTTCEQYF. The DNA for the CDR3 is TGTGCCAGCAGCAAAGACACTACCTGCGAGCAGTACTTC. The chain links TRBV21-1 to TRBJ2-7. TRBV21-1 is assigned pseudogene status. The CDR3 runs 13 residues.